The T cell receptor (beta chain) under discussion was sequenced for a study of blood T cells in healthy people across ages. Notes on the study in general: Possibly confounding the expanded clonotype changes was the fact that donor CMV status was unknown.

This CDR3 spans 14 amino acids. Germline loops: CDR1 SQVTM, CDR2 ANQGSEA. Trimming removed 3 bases from V and 5 bases from J, with 14 bases in between. At least ten counts were recorded for this clonotype. Its matching antigen is unknown. With a J-beta primer mix and a sample-barcoded 5' primer, a second PCR ran about 6 to 11 cycles. TCRdb reprocessed the 5' RACE reads via MiXCR and lists one record per CDR3 protein. The sample includes around 1,700,000 distinct CDR3 sequences, about 28% of them seen just once. The receptor was isolated from a woman between 25 and 40 years old in good health. The sequenced sample was blood. This chain connects TRBV29-1 to TRBJ2-1; TRBD2 might be the D (5 bases). As DNA, the CDR3 is TGCAGCGTTGAGGGTGTAGAGGGCCACAATGAGCAGTTCTTC. This encodes CSVEGVEGHNEQFF.